This TCR beta chain was sequenced during a study of shared clonotypes between healthy human individuals. General study points: The low donor count limited represented genetic and exposure-history diversity.

Turning to this clone: What it binds is unknown.

From germline, CDR1 is SNHLY and CDR2 FYNNEI. J lost 6 bases, V lost 2 bases, and 4 bases had no gene match. The CDR3 has 13 amino acids. The assay ran at deep level. Profiling relied on immunoSEQ multiplex PCR, and the TCRdb table lists in-frame clones only, not all of them. The sample gives 800,000 to 1,200,000 clones, more than 75% of which show up once; approximately 0.56% is in the top ten. Material: memory CD4+ T cells from PBMCs. Noted subset: CD45RA-negative fraction. The V call is TRBV2, the J call TRBJ2-7; 7 bases line up with TRBD2. The source is a man younger than 35 in good health. Some clones in this sample may be carry-over from other donors' samples. The CDR3 is CASSERTSSEQYF. CDR3 sequence (DNA): TGTGCCAGCAGTGAAAGGACTAGTAGCGAGCAGTACTTC.